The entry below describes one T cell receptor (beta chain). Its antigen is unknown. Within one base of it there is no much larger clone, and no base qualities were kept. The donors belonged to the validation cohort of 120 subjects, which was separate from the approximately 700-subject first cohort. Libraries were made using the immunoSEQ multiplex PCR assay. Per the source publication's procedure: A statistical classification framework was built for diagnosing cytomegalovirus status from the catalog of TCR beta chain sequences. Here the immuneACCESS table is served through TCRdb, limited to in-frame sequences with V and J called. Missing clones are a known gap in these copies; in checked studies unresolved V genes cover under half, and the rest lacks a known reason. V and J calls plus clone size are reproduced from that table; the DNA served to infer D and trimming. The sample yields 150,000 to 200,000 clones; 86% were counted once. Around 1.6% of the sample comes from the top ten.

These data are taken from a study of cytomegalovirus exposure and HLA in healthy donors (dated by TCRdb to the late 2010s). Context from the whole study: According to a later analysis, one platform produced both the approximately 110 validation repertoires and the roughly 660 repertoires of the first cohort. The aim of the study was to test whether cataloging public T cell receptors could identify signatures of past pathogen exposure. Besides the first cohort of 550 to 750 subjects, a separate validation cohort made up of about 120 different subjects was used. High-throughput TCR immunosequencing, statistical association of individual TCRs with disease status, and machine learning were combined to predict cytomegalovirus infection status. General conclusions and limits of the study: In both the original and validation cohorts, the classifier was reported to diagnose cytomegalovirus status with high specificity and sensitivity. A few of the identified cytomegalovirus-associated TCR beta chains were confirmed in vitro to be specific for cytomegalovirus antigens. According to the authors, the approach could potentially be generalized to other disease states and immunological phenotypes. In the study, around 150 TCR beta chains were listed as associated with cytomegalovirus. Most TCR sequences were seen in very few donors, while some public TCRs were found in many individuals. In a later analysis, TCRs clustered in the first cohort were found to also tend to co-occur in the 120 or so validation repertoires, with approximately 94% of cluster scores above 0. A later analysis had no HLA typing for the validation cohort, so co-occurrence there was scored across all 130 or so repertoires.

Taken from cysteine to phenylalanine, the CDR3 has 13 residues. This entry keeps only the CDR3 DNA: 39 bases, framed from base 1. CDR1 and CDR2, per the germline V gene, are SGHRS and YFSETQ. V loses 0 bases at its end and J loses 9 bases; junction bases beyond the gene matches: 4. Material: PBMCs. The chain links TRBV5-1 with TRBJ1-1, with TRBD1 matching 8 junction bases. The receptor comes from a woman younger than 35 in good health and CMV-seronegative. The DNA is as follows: TGCGCCAGCAGCTTGGGACAGGGGAGGAAAGCTTTCTTT. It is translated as CASSLGQGRKAFF.